This T cell receptor beta chain is from a study of T-cell memory formation after mild COVID-19. The CDR3 is 16 amino acids. V lost 4 bases and J lost 8; bases outside the gene matches: 10. Germline lookup yields CDR1 SGHAT and CDR2 FQDESV (reference sequence). TCRdb redid the calling of the 5' RACE reads with MiXCR, one entry per CDR3 protein. The data contain 130,000 to 150,000 distinct CDR3 sequences, around 21% of them singletons. The sequencing sample was made of PBMCs or a T cell subset sorted from them (not recorded which). The chain joins TRBV11-1 to TRBJ2-4; 11 bases are a match to TRBD1. The sequence was collected from an adult woman who had mild COVID-19 (a few samples of this study predate the infection). Cell type and time point are not known. The CDR3 nucleotides read TGTGCCAGCAGCTCCTCCCCGGGGACAGGGGGGGACATTCAGTACTTC. It yields the protein CASSSSPGTGGDIQYF. Filled out from reference TRBV11-1 and TRBJ2-4, the complete variable domain reads EAEVAQSPRYKITEKSQAVAFWCDPISGHATLYWYRQILGQGPELLVQFQDESVVDDSQLPKDRFSAERLKGVDSTLKIQPAELGDSAMYLCASSSSPGTGGDIQYFGAGTRLSVL.